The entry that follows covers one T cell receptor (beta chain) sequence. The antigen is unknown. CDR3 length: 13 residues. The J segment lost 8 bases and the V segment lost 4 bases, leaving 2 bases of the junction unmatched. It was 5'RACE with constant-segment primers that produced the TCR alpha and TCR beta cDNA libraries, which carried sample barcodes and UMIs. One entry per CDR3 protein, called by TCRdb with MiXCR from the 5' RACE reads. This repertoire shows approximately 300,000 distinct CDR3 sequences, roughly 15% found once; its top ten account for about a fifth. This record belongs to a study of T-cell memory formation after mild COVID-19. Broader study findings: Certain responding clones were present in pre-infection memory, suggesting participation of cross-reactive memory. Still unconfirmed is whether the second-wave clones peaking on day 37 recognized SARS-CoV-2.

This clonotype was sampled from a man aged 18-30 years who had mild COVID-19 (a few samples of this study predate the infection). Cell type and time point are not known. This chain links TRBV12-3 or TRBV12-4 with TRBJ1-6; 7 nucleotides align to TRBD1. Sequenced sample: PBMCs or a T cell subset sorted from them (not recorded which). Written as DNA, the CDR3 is TGTGCCAGCAGTTGGGACAGAGATTCACCCCTCCACTTT. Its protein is CASSWDRDSPLHF.